This entry concerns a single T cell receptor beta chain. This sample is drawn from a study of T cells in Graves' hyperthyroidism and ophthalmopathy. Study summary: Peripheral blood draws took place at initial diagnosis, ahead of any treatment.

What was amplified from RNA transcripts were TCR beta CDR3 regions. Using the HTBI primer set, a first-round RT-PCR was run on the TCR CDR3. TCRdb reprocessed the multiplex PCR reads with MiXCR, giving one entry per CDR3 protein. The sample carries around 720,000 distinct CDR3 sequences, 30% to 40% recorded once. The germline V gene has CDR1 SQVTM and CDR2 ANQGSEA. The length of the CDR3 is 14 residues. The V end lost 5 bases, the J end lost 7 bases, and 21 bases lay between the germline ends. The TCR originated in a woman aged 40 to 50 with Graves' hyperthyroidism. The sample was blood. The rearrangement links TRBV29-1 to TRBJ2-7; D possibly uses TRBD1 or TRBD2 (6 bases each). DNA of the CDR3: TGCAGCGTTAGCGAGGGGGGAGTGGTTAAGGAGCAGTACTTC. It yields the protein CSVSEGGVVKEQYF.